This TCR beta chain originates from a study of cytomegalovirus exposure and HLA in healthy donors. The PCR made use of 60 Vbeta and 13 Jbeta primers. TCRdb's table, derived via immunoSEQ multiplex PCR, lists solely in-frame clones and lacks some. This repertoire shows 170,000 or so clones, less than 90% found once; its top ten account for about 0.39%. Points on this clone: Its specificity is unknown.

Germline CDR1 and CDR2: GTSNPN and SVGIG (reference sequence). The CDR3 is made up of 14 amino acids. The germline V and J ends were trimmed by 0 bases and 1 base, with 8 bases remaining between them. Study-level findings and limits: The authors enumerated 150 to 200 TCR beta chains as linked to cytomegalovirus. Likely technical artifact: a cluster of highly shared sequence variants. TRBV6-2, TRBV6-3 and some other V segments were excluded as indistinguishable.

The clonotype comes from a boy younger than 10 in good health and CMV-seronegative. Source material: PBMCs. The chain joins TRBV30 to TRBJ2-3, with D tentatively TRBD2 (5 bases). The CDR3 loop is CAWSVGRGTDTQYF. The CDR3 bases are TGTGCCTGGAGTGTAGGGCGGGGCACAGATACGCAGTATTTT.